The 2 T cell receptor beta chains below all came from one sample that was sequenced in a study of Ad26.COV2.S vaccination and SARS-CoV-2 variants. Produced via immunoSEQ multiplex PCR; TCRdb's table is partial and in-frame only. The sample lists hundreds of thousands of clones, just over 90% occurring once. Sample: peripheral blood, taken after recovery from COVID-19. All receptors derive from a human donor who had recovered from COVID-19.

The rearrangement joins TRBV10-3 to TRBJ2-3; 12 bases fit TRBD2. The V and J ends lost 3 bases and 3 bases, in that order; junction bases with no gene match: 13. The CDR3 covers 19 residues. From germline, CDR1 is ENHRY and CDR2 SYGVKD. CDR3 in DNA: TGTGCCATCAGTGACAGGGGCAGGCCTAGCGGGGGGGCAACAGATACGCAGTATTTT. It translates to CAISDRGRPSGGATDTQYF.

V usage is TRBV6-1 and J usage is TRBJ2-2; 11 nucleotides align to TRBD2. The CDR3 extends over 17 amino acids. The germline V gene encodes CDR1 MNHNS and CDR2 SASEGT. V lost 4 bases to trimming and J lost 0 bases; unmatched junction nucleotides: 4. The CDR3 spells CASSVTSGGANTGELFF. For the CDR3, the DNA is TGTGCCAGCAGTGTAACTAGCGGGGGAGCGAACACCGGGGAGCTGTTTTTT.